The T cell receptor (beta chain) under discussion was sequenced for a study of blood T cell repertoires in COVID-19. For the study at large: The analysed material was cDNA or gDNA that came from T cells, B-cell-depleted T cells, or PBMCs.

There are 14 residues in the CDR3. In germline, CDR1 is MNHEY, CDR2 SMNVEV (reference sequence). V was pared by 5 bases and J by 0 bases, with 3 bases of the junction left unmatched. TCRdb's table, derived via immunoSEQ multiplex PCR, lists solely in-frame clones and lacks some. The sample consists of some 200,000 clones, 89% of them appearing once. Sequencing used peripheral blood. The TCR comes from a woman between 35 and 50 years old with acute or convalescent COVID-19. The chain recombines TRBV27 with TRBJ1-2; 7 bases are a match to TRBD1. The CDR3 is CASSRDSANYGYTF. DNA of the CDR3: TGTGCCAGCAGTCGGGACAGTGCTAACTATGGCTACACCTTC.